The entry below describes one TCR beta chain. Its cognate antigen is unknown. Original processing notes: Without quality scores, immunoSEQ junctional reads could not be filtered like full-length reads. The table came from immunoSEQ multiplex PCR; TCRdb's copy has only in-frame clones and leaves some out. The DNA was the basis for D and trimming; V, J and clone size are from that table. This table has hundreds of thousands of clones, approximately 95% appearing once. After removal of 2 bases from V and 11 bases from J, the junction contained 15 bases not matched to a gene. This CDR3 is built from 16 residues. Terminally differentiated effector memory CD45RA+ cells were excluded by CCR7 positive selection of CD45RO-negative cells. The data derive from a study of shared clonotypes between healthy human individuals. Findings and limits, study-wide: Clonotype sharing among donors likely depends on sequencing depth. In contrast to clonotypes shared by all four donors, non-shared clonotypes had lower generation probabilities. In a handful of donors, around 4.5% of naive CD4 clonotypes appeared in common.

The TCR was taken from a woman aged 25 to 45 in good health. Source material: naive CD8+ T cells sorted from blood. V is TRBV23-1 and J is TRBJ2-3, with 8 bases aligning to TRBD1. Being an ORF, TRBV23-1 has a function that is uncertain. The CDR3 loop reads CASSQPLDRAPEEQYF. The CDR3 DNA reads TGCGCCAGCAGTCAACCGTTGGACAGGGCTCCCGAAGAGCAGTATTTT.